This T cell receptor (beta chain) is drawn from a study of cytomegalovirus exposure and HLA in healthy donors. Study-wide points: 87-base-pair reads could not separate some V segments, including TRBV6-2 and TRBV6-3. A later analysis reportedly found fewer N-insertions in an Asian-associated ancestry cluster than the roughly 680-donor mean.

V lost 7 bases to trimming and J lost 0 bases, with 13 bases between them. The CDR3 loop spans 15 amino acids. Germline V CDR1 and CDR2: MDHEN, SYDVKM. PCR was performed using 60 Vbeta and 13 Jbeta primers. Sequenced by immunoSEQ multiplex PCR; TCRdb stores in-frame clones only, minus some. The sample has approximately 160,000 clones; 84% are singletons. About this clone itself: The antigen remains unidentified.

Donors sampled were nominally healthy, though unrecorded immune exposures were likely. V is TRBV28 and J is TRBJ2-1; D remains ambiguous. The clonotype originates from a girl aged 5-17 years in good health and CMV-seropositive. The source material was PBMCs. The CDR3 here is CASNKLSRSYNEQFF. The CDR3, as DNA: TGTGCCAGCAATAAATTGAGCCGCTCCTACAATGAGCAGTTCTTC.